The entry that follows covers one TCR beta chain sequence. The V gene lost 6 bases and the J gene lost 5 bases, with 14 bases spanning the gap. Germline CDR1 and CDR2: SGHTA and FQGNSA. CDR3 length: 14 residues. This record belongs to a study of T cell responses to AZD1222 COVID-19 vaccine. Some clones are missing from TCRdb's copy, which holds only in-frame ones; the method was immunoSEQ multiplex PCR. The sample has about 120,000 clones; roughly 90% are singletons. The TCR originated in an adult in good health. The input for sequencing was peripheral blood, taken on day 0 of AZD1222 vaccination. This chain uses TRBV7-2 with TRBJ1-5; D may be TRBD1 (6 bases). The CDR3 is CASSLKGDYQPQHF. CDR3 in DNA: TGTGCCAGCAGTTTAAAGGGGGATTATCAGCCCCAGCATTTT.